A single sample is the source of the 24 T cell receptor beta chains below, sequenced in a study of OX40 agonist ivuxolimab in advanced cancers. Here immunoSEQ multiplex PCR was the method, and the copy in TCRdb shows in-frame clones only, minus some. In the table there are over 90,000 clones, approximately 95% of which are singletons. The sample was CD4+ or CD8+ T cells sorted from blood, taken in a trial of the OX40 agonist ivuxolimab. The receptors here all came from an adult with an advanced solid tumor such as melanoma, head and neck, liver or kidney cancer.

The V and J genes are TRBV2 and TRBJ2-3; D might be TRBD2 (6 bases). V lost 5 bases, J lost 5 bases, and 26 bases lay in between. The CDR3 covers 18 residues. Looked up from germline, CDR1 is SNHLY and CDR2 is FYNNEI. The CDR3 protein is CASSPPGGTLMGVDTQYF. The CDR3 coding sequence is TGTGCCAGCAGTCCCCCGGGCGGGACGCTGATGGGGGTAGATACGCAGTATTTT.

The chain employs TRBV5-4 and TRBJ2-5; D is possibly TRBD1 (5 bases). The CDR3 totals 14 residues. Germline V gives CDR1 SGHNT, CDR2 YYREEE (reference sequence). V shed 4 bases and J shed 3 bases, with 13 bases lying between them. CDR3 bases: TGTGCCAGCAGCCCCTTCTCCAGGGAAGAGACCCAGTACTTC. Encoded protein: CASSPFSREETQYF.

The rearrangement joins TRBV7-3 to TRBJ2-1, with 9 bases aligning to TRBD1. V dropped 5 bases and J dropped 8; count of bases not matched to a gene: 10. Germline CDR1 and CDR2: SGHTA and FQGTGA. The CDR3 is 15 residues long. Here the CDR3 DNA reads TGTGCCAGCAGCCCTCTAGTGGGACAGGGACATGAGCAGTTCTTC. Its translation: CASSPLVGQGHEQFF.

The CDR3 DNA is TGTGCCTTCTCCCCCGGACAGAAGAATGAAAAACTGTTTTTT. It translates to CAFSPGQKNEKLFF. The V gene is TRBV30, the J gene TRBJ1-4; possible D gene TRBD1, 6 bases. Trimming removed 7 bases at V and 5 bases at J, with 17 bases between. This CDR3 spans 14 amino acids. In germline, CDR1 is GTSNPN, CDR2 SVGIG (reference sequence).

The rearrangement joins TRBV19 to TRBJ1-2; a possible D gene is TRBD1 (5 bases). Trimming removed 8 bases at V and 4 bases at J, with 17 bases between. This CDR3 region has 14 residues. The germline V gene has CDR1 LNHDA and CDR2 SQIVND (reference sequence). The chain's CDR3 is CASARDGDIYGYTF. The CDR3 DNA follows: TGTGCCAGTGCTAGGGACGGAGACATCTATGGCTACACCTTC.

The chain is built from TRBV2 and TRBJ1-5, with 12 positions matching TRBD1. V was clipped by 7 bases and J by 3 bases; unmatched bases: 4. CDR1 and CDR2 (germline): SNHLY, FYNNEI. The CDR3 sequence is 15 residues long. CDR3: CASTGTGGNNQPQHF. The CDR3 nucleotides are TGTGCCAGCACCGGGACAGGGGGCAACAATCAGCCCCAGCATTTT. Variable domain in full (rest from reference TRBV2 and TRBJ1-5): EPEVTQTPSHQVTQMGQEVILRCVPISNHLYFYWYRQILGQKVEFLVSFYNNEISEKSEIFDDQFSVERPDGSNFTLKIRSTKLEDSAMYFCASTGTGGNNQPQHFGDGTRLSIL.

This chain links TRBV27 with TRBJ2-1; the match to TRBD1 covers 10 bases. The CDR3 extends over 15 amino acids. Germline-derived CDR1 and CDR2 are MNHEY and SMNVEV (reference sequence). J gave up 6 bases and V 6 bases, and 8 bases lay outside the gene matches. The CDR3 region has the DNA TGTGCCAGCAGGGCGCGAAGGACAGGGGGCAATGAGCAGTTCTTC. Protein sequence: CASRARRTGGNEQFF.

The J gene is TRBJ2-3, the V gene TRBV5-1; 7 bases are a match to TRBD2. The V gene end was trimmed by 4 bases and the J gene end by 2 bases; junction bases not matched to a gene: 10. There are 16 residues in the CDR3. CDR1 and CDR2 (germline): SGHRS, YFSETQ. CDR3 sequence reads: CASSRTSGDLTDTQYF. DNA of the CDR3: TGCGCCAGCAGCAGAACCAGCGGGGACCTCACAGATACGCAGTATTTT.

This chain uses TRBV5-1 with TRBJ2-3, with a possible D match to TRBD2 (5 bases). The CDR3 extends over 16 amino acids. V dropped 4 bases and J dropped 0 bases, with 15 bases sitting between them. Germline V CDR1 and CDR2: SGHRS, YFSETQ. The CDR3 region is CASSPEVLGSTDTQYF. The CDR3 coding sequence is TGCGCCAGCAGCCCCGAGGTACTAGGGAGCACAGATACGCAGTATTTT.

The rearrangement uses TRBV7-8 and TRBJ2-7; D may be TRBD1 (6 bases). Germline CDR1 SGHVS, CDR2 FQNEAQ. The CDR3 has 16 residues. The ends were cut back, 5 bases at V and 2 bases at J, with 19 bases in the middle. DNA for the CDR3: TGTGCCAGCAGCAATGCTCCGGGACAAATTACCTACGAGCAGTACTTC. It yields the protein CASSNAPGQITYEQYF.

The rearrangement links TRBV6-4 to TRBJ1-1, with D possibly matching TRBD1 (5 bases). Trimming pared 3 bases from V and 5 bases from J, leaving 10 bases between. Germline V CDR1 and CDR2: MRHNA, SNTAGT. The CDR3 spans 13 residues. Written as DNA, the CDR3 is TGTGCCAGCAGTGAGACAAGGGGTACTGAAGCTTTCTTT. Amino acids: CASSETRGTEAFF.

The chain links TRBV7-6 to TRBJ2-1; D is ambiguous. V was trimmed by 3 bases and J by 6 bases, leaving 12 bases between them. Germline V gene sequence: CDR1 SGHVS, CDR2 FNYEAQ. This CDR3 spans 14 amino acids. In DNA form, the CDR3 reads TGTGCCAGCAGCTTTACTACTCCTCCCAATGAGCAGTTCTTC. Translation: CASSFTTPPNEQFF.

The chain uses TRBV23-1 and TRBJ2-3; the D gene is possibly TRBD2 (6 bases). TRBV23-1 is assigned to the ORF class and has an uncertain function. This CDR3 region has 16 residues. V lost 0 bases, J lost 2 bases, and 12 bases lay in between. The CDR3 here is CASSQSRDGNTDTQYF. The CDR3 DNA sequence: TGCGCCAGCAGTCAATCGCGGGACGGAAACACAGATACGCAGTATTTT.

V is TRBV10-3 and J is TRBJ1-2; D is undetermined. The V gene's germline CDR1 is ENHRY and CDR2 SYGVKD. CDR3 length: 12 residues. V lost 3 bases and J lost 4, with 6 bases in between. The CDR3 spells CAISDHSYGYTF. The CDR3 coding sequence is TGTGCCATCAGTGATCACAGCTATGGCTACACCTTC.

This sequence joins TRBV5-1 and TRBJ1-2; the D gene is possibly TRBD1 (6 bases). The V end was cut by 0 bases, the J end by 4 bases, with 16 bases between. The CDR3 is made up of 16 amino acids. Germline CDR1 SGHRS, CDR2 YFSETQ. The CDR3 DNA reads TGCGCCAGCAGCTTGGGGGACACAGGCAGGGGCTATGGCTACACCTTC. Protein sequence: CASSLGDTGRGYGYTF.

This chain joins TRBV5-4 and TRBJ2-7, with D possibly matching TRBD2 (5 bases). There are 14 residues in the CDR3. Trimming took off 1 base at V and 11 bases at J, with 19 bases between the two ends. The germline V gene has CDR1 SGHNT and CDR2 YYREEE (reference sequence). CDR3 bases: TGTGCCAGCAGCTTGCAGTCCTCGGGGAGATATGAGTACTTC. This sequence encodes CASSLQSSGRYEYF. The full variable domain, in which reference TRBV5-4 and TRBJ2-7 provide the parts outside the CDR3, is ETGVTQSPTHLIKTRGQQVTLRCSSQSGHNTVSWYQQALGQGPQFIFQYYREEENGRGNFPPRFSGLQFPNYSSELNVNALELDDSALYLCASSLQSSGRYEYFGPGTRLTVT.

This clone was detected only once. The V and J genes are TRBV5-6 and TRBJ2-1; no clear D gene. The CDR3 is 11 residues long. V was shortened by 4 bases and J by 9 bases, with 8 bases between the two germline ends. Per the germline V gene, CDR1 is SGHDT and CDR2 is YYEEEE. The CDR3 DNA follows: TGTGCCAGCAGCCGTCGTATTGAGCAGTTCTTC. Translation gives CASSRRIEQFF. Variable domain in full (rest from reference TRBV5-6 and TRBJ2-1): DAGVTQSPTHLIKTRGQQVTLRCSPKSGHDTVSWYQQALGQGPQFIFQYYEEEERQRGNFPDRFSGHQFPNYSSELNVNALLLGDSALYLCASSRRIEQFFGPGTRLTVL.

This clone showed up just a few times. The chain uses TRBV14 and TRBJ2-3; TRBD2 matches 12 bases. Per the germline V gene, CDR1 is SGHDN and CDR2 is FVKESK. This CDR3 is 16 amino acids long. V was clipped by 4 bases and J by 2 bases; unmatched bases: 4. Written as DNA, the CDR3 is TGTGCCAGCAGCCTAGGACTAGCGGGGTTCACAGATACGCAGTATTTT. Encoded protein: CASSLGLAGFTDTQYF. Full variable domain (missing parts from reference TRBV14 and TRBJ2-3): EAGVTQFPSHSVIEKGQTVTLRCDPISGHDNLYWYRRVMGKEIKFLLHFVKESKQDESGMPNNRFLAERTGGTYSTLKVQPAELEDSGVYFCASSLGLAGFTDTQYFGPGTRLTVL.

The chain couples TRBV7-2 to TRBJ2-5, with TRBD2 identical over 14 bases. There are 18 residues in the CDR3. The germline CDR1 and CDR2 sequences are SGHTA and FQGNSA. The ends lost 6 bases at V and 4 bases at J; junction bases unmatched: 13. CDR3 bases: TGTGCCAGCAGGACCTATACCGGGACTAGCGGGAGTGGAGAGACCCAGTACTTC. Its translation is CASRTYTGTSGSGETQYF.

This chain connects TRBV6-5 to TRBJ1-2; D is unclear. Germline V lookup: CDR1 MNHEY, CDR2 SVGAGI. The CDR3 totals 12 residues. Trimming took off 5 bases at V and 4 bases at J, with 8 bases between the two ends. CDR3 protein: CASSPGLYGYTF. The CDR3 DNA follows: TGTGCCAGCAGTCCGGGCCTCTATGGCTACACCTTC.

As DNA, the CDR3 is TGTGCCAGCAGCTCTCTGGGGCCTGAAGCTTTCTTT. This translates into CASSSLGPEAFF. The chain uses TRBV5-6 and TRBJ1-1, with D maybe TRBD1 (5 bases). The germline V gene encodes CDR1 SGHDT and CDR2 YYEEEE. The CDR3 loop spans 12 amino acids. V dropped 3 bases and J dropped 6 bases, with 9 bases sitting between them.

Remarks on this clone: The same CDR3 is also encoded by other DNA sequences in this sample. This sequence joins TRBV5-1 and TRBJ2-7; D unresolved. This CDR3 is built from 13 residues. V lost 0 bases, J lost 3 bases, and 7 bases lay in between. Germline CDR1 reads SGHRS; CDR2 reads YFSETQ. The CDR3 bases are TGCGCCAGCAGCTTGGGAAACAGCTACGAGCAGTACTTC. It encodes CASSLGNSYEQYF.

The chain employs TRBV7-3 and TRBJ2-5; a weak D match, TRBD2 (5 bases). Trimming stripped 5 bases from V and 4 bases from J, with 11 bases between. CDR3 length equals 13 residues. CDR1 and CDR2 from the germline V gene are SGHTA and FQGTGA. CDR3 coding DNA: TGTGCCAGCAGCGTTGCGAGCGGAGAGACCCAGTACTTC. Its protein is CASSVASGETQYF.

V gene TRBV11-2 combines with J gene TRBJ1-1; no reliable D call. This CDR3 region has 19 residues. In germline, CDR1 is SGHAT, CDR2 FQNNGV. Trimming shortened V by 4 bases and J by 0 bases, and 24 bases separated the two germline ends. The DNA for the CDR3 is TGTGCCAGCAGCTCCCGGGTGCGGAGGCAATTTCGGATGAACACTGAAGCTTTCTTT. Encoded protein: CASSSRVRRQFRMNTEAFF.